The TCR beta chain under discussion was sequenced for a study of CD8 T cells in Susac syndrome. The RNA input was about 0.45 to 1 ug, and it was reverse transcribed with random hexamers. Amplification of TCR beta CDR3 by immunoSEQ multiplex PCR spanned 54 Vbeta and 13 Jbeta. TCRdb fed the immunoSEQ multiplex PCR reads into MiXCR, producing one record per CDR3 protein. The sample lists 150,000 or so distinct CDR3 sequences, over 85% occurring once. V gave up 6 bases and J gave up 7 bases, with 15 bases separating them. The CDR3 consists of 14 residues. This receptor was identified in a human donor in good health. The sample taken for sequencing was CD4+ T cells from PBMCs. The rearrangement uses TRBV12-3 or TRBV12-4 and TRBJ2-2, with D possibly matching TRBD1 (5 bases). CDR3 loop: CASRPQGSGGELFF. The DNA of the CDR3 is TGTGCCAGCAGACCCCAGGGTTCGGGCGGGGAGCTGTTTTTT.